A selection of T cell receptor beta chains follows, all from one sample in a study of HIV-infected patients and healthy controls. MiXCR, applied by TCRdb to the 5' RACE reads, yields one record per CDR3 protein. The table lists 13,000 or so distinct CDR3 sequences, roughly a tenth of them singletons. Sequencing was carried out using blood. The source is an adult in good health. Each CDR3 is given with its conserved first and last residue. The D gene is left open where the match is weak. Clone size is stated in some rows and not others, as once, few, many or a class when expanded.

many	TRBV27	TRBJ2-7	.	CASSPGSEYEQYF	TGTGCCAGCAGTCCGGGGTCGGAGTACGAGCAGTACTTC
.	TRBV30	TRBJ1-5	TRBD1	CAWSGGEGQGMWGNQPQHF	TGTGCCTGGAGTGGTGGAGAGGGACAGGGTATGTGGGGCAATCAGCCCCAGCATTTT
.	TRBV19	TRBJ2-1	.	CASSKFGVVGNEQFF	TGTGCCAGTAGTAAATTTGGGGTTGTAGGGAATGAGCAGTTCTTC
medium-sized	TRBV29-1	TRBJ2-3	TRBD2	CSVEGTSGGGVDTQYF	TGCAGCGTTGAGGGGACTAGCGGAGGGGGAGTAGATACGCAGTATTTT
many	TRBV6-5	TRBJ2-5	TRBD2	CASSKGLAGETQYF	TGTGCCAGCAGCAAGGGACTAGCGGGAGAGACCCAGTACTTC
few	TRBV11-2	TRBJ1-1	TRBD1	CASSPGDRDYTEAFF	TGTGCCAGCAGTCCCGGGGACAGGGACTACACTGAAGCTTTCTTT
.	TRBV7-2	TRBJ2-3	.	CASRGGGTDTQYF	TGTGCCAGCAGAGGAGGGGGCACAGATACGCAGTATTTT
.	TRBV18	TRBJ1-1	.	CASSPFGGDTEAFF	TGTGCCAGCTCTCCCTTCGGGGGGGACACTGAAGCTTTCTTT
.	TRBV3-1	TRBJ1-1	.	CASSQAGAGTEAFF	TGTGCCAGCAGCCAAGCCGGGGCGGGCACTGAAGCTTTCTTT
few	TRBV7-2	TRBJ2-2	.	CAKGNTGELFF	TGTGCCAAAGGGAACACCGGGGAGCTGTTTTTT
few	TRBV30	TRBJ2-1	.	CASSVAGWDNEQFF	TGTGCCTCCTCCGTGGCGGGTTGGGACAATGAGCAGTTCTTC
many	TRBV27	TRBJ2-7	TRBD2	CASRTSGGSYEQYF	TGTGCCAGCCGGACTAGCGGAGGATCCTACGAGCAGTACTTC
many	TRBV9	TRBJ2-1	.	CASSPGSGPLNEQFF	TGTGCCAGCAGCCCCGGGAGCGGGCCACTCAATGAGCAGTTCTTC
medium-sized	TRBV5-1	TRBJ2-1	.	CASSSTVSPNNEQFF	TGCGCCAGCAGCTCCACGGTGAGTCCTAACAATGAGCAGTTCTTC
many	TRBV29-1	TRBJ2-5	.	CSVDGGRIAGTTREETQYF	TGCAGCGTTGATGGGGGGAGGATAGCCGGGACAACCAGGGAGGAGACCCAGTACTTC
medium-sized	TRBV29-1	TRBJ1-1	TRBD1	CSVDRGGTNTEAFF	TGCAGCGTAGACAGGGGAGGGACGAACACTGAAGCTTTCTTT
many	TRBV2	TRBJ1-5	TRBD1	CASSLDRGQVQPQHF	TGTGCCAGCAGTCTTGACAGGGGGCAGGTTCAGCCCCAGCATTTT
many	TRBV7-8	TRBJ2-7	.	CASSLGIAEPYEQYF	TGTGCCAGCAGCTTAGGCATTGCGGAACCGTACGAGCAGTACTTC
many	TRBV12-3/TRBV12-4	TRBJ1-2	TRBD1	CASSLPPTGAGGYTF	TGTGCCAGCAGTTTACCCCCAACAGGGGCGGGCGGCTACACCTTC
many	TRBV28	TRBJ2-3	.	CASSSSRPDTQYF	TGTGCCAGCAGTTCTAGCAGGCCAGATACGCAGTATTTT
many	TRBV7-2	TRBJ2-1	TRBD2	CASSFRLANEQFF	TGTGCCAGCAGCTTTAGACTAGCCAATGAGCAGTTCTTC
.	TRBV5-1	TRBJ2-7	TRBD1	CASSGGQGSSYEQYF	TGCGCCAGCAGCGGGGGACAGGGGAGCTCCTACGAGCAGTACTTC
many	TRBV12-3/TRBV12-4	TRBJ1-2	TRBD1	CASSLRQGGGDYGYTF	TGTGCCAGCAGTTTAAGACAGGGGGGAGGAGACTATGGCTACACCTTC
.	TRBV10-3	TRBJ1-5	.	CAISPTAYQPQHF	TGTGCCATCAGCCCGACAGCTTATCAGCCCCAGCATTTT
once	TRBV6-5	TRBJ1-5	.	CASSYGASGQPQHF	TGTGCCAGCAGTTATGGGGCCTCCGGGCAGCCCCAGCATTTT
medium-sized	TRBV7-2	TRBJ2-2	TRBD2	CASSWGTSGRSYTGELFF	TGTGCCAGCAGCTGGGGGACTAGCGGGAGGTCGTACACCGGGGAGCTGTTTTTT
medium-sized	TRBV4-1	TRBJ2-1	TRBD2	CASSPLRTSGQNEQFF	TGCGCCAGCAGCCCTCTGCGGACTAGCGGGCAAAATGAGCAGTTCTTC
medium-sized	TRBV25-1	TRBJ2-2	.	CASRRTATTGELFF	TGTGCCAGCAGAAGGACAGCCACCACCGGGGAGCTGTTTTTT
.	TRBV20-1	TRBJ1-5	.	CSAKSRDNNYSNQPQHF	TGCAGTGCTAAAAGCCGGGACAACAATTATAGCAATCAGCCCCAGCATTTT
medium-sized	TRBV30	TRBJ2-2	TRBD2	CAWSVLAGETGELFF	TGTGCCTGGAGTGTGCTAGCGGGAGAGACCGGGGAGCTGTTTTTT